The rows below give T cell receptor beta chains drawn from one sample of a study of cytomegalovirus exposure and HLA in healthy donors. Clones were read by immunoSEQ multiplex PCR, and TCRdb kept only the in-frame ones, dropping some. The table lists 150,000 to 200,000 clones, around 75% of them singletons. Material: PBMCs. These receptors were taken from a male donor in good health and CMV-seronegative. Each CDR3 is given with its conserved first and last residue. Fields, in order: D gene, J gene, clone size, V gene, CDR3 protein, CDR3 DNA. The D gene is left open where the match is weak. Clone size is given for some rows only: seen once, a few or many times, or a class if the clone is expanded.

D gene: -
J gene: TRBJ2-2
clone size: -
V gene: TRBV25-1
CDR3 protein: CASRPPGAWGELFF
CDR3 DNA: TGTGCCAGCAGACCCCCAGGGGCCTGGGGGGAGCTGTTTTTT

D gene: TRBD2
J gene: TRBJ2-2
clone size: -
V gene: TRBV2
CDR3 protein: CASSEVASGGVNTGELFF
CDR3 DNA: TGTGCCAGCAGTGAGGTGGCTAGCGGGGGGGTGAACACCGGGGAGCTGTTTTTT

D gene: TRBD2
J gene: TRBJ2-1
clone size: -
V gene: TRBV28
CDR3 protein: CASSSLAGGPNEQFF
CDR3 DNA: TGTGCCAGCAGTTCACTAGCGGGAGGGCCAAATGAGCAGTTCTTC

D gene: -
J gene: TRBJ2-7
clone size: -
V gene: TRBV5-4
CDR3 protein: CASSLWPGLSYEQYF
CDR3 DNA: TGTGCCAGCAGCTTGTGGCCGGGACTTTCATACGAGCAGTACTTC

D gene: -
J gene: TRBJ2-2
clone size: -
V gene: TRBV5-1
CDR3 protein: CASSLAWGSGELFF
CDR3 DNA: TGCGCCAGCAGCTTGGCCTGGGGCAGCGGGGAGCTGTTTTTT

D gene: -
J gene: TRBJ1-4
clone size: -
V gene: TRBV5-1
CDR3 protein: CASTRTATNEKLFF
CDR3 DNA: TGCGCCAGCACCCGGACAGCGACTAATGAAAAACTGTTTTTT

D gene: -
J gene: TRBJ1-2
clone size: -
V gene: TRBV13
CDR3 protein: CASSSFGHYGYTF
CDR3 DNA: TGTGCCAGCAGCTCTTTTGGCCACTATGGCTACACCTTC

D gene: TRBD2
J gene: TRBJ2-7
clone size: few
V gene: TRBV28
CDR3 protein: CASRTTSGVLREQYF
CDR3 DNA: TGTGCCAGCAGAACAACTAGCGGGGTTCTTCGCGAGCAGTACTTC

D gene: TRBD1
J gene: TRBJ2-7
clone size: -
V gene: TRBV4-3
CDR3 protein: CASSGGTGPYEQYF
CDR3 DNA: TGCGCCAGCAGCGGGGGGACAGGGCCCTACGAGCAGTACTTC

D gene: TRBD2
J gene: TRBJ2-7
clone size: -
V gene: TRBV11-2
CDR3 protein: CASSLDIAGSYEQYF
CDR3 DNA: TGTGCCAGCAGCTTAGATATAGCGGGTTCCTACGAGCAGTACTTC

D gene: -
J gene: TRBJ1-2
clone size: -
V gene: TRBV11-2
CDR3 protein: CASSLAGGLNYGYTF
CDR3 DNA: TGTGCCAGCAGCTTAGCCGGGGGGCTCAACTATGGCTACACCTTC

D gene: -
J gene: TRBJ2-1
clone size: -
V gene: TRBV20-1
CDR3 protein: CSARPGDEQFF
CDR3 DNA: TGCAGTGCTAGACCAGGGGATGAGCAGTTCTTC

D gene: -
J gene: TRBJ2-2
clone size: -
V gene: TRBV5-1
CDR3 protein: CASSFGDRFANTGELFF
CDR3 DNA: TGCGCCAGCAGCTTCGGCGACAGGTTCGCGAACACCGGGGAGCTGTTTTTT

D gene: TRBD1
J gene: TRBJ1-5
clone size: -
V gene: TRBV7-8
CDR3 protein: CASSLGQGARQPQHF
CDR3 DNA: TGTGCCAGCAGCTTGGGACAGGGGGCTCGGCAGCCCCAGCATTTT

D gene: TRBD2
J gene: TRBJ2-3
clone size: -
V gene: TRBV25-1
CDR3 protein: CASSESHSGITDTQYF
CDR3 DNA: TGTGCCAGCAGTGAATCTCACAGCGGGATAACAGATACGCAGTATTTT

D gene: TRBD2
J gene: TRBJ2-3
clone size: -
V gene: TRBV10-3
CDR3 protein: CAISDASGSADTQYF
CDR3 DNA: TGTGCCATCAGTGACGCTAGCGGGAGTGCAGATACGCAGTATTTT

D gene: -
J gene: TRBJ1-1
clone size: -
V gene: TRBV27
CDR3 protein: CASSLGGSMMNTEAFF
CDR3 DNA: TGTGCCAGCAGTTTGGGGGGTAGCATGATGAACACTGAAGCTTTCTTT

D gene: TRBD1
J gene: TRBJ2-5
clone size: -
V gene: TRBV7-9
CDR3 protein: CASTIKVQGSGETQYF
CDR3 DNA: TGTGCCAGCACCATAAAGGTACAGGGGAGCGGAGAGACCCAGTACTTC

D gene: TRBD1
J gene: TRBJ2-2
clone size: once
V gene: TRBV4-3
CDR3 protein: CASSHTDRGQAGELFF
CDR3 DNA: TGCGCCAGCAGCCATACCGACAGGGGGCAGGCCGGGGAGCTGTTTTTT

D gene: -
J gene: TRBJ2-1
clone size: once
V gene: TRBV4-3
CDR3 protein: CASSQGRGSSYNEQFF
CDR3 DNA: TGCGCCAGCAGCCAAGGTAGGGGGTCCTCCTACAATGAGCAGTTCTTC

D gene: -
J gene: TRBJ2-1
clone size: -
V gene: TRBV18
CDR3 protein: CASSAGGWSGNEQFF
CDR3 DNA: TGTGCCAGCTCGGCCGGTGGGTGGTCGGGAAATGAGCAGTTCTTC

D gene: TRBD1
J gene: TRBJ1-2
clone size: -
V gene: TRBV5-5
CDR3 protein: CASSLGWTGQGRGYTF
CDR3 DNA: TGTGCCAGCAGCTTGGGATGGACTGGACAGGGCCGGGGCTACACCTTC

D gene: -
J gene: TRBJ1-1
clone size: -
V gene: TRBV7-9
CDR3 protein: CAGRIGLDTEAFF
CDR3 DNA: TGTGCCGGAAGGATTGGGCTCGACACTGAAGCTTTCTTT

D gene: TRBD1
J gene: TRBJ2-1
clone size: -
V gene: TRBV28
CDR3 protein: CASKSGRGQVEQFF
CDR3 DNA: TGTGCCAGCAAATCGGGCAGGGGGCAAGTCGAGCAGTTCTTC

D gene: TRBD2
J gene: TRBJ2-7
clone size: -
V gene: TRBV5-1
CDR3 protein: CASSLTSGRSYEQYF
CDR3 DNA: TGCGCCAGCAGCTTGACTAGCGGGAGGTCCTACGAGCAGTACTTC

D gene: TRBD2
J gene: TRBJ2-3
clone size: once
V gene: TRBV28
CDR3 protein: CASSLYLAGGPDTQYF
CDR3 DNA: TGTGCCAGCAGTTTATACCTAGCGGGAGGCCCAGATACGCAGTATTTT

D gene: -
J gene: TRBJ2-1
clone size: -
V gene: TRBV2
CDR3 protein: CASTSGREQFF
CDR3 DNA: TGTGCCAGCACTTCTGGGAGAGAGCAGTTCTTC

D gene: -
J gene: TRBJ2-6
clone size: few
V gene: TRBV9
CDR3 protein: CASGPGANVLTF
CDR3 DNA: TGTGCCAGCGGCCCTGGGGCCAACGTCCTGACTTTC

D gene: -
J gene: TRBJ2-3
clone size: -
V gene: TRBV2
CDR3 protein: CASRGRRGGAASTDTQYF
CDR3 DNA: TGTGCCAGCAGGGGTAGGAGGGGGGGGGCCGCCAGCACAGATACGCAGTATTTT

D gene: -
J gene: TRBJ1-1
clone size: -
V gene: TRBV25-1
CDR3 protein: CASSERYGNTEAFF
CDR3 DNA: TGTGCCAGCAGTGAGAGGTACGGCAACACTGAAGCTTTCTTT

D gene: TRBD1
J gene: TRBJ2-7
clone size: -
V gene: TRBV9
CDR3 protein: CASSRGQGSRTDEQYF
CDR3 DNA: TGTGCCAGCAGCCGCGGACAGGGGTCACGTACCGACGAGCAGTACTTC

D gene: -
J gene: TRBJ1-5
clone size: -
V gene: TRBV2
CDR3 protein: CASSGIGAGQPQHF
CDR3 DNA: TGTGCCAGCAGTGGAATAGGGGCAGGACAGCCCCAGCATTTT

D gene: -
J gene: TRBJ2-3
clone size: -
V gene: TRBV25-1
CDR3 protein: CASSASADTQYF
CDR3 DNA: TGTGCCAGCAGTGCGAGTGCAGATACGCAGTATTTT

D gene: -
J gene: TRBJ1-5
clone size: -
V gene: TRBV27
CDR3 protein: CASSPSPGVQPQHF
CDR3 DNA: TGTGCCAGCAGTCCCTCACCCGGGGTCCAGCCCCAGCATTTT

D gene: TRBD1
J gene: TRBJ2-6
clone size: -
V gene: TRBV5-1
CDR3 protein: CASSEKGTGGSGANVLTF
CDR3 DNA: TGCGCCAGCAGCGAGAAAGGGACAGGGGGCTCTGGGGCCAACGTCCTGACTTTC

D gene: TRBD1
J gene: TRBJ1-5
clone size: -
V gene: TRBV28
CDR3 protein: CASSNRQGRGNQPQHF
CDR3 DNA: TGTGCCAGCAGCAATCGACAGGGACGCGGCAATCAGCCCCAGCATTTT

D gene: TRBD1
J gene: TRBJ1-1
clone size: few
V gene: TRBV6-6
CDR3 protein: CASSQSGTGNTEAFF
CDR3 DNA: TGTGCCAGCAGTCAATCCGGGACAGGGAACACTGAAGCTTTCTTT

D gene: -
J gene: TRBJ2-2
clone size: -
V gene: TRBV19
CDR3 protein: CASNPGGGFTGELFF
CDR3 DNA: TGTGCCAGTAACCCTGGGGGGGGCTTCACCGGGGAGCTGTTTTTT

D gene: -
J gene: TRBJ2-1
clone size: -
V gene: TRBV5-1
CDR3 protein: CASSIAGEYNEQFF
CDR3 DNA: TGCGCCAGCAGCATCGCAGGGGAGTACAATGAGCAGTTCTTC

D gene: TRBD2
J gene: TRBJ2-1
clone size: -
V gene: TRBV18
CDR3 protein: CASSPMAGGPGNEQFF
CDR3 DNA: TGTGCCAGCTCCCCCATGGCGGGAGGGCCGGGGAATGAGCAGTTCTTC